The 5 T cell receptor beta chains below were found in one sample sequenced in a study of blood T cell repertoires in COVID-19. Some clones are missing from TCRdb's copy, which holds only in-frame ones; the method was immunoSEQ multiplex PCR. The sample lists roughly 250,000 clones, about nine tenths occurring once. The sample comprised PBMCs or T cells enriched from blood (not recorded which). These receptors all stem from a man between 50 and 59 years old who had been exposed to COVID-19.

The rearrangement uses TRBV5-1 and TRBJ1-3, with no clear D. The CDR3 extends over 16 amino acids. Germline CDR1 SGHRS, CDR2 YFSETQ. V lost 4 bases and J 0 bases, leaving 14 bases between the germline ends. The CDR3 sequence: CASSPGGGTSGNTIYF. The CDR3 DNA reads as TGCGCCAGCAGCCCGGGTGGCGGAACCTCTGGAAACACCATATATTTT. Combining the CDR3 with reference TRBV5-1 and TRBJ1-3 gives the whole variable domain KAGVTQTPRYLIKTRGQQVTLSCSPISGHRSVSWYQQTPGQGLQFLFEYFSETQRNKGNFPGRFSGRQFSNSRSEMNVSTLELGDSALYLCASSPGGGTSGNTIYFGEGSWLTVV.

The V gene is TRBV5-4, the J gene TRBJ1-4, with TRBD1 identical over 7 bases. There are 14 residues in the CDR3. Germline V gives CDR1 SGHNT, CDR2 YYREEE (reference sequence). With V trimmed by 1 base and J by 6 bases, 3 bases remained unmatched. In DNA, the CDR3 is TGTGCCAGCAGCTTGACAGGGGATCATGAAAAACTGTTTTTT. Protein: CASSLTGDHEKLFF.

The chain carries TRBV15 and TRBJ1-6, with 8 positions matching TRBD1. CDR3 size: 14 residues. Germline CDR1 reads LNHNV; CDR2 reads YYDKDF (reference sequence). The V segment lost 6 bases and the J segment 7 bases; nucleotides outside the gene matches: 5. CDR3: CATSRDRQNSPLHF. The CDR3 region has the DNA TGTGCCACCAGTAGGGACAGGCAAAATTCACCCCTCCACTTT.

This CDR3 is CASSLNSVSSYEQYV. The CDR3 DNA follows: TGTGCCAGCAGCTTGAATAGCGTTAGCTCCTACGAGCAGTACGTC. V usage is TRBV5-6 and J usage is TRBJ2-7; a weak D match, TRBD2 (5 bases). V lost 1 base and J lost 0, with 11 bases in between. In germline, CDR1 is SGHDT, CDR2 YYEEEE. The CDR3 totals 15 residues.

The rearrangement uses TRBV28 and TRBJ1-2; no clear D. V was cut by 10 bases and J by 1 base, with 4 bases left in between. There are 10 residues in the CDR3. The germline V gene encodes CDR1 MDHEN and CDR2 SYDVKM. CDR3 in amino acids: CAIGNYGYTF. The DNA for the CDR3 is TGTGCCATCGGTAACTATGGCTACACCTTC.